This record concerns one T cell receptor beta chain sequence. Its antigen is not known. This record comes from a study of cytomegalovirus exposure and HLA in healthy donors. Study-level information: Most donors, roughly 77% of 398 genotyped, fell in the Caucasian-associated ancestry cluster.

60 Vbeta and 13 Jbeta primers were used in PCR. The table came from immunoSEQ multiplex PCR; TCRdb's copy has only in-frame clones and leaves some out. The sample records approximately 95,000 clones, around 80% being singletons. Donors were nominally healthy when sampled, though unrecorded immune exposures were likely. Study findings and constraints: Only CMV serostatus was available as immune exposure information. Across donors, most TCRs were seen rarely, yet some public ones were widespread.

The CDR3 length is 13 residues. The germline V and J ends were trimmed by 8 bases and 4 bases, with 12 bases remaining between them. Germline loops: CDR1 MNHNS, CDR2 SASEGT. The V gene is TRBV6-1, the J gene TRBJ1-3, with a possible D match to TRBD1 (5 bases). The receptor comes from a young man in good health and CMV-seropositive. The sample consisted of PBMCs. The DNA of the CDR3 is TGTGCCAGCCTCCTAGGGGTCGGAAACACCATATATTTT. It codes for CASLLGVGNTIYF.